This passage covers 17 T cell receptor beta chains from one sample sequenced in a study of cytomegalovirus exposure and HLA in healthy donors. The PCR was carried out with 60 Vbeta primers and 13 Jbeta primers. Using immunoSEQ multiplex PCR, the repertoire was profiled, and TCRdb retains in-frame clones only, with some absent. The sample holds fewer than 250,000 clones, about 81% seen once. Source material: PBMCs. The receptors stem from a man aged 40-49 years in good health and CMV-seropositive.

The V and J genes are TRBV11-2 and TRBJ2-5; 15 nucleotides agree with TRBD2. Per the germline V gene, CDR1 is SGHAT and CDR2 is FQNNGV. J lost 2 bases, V lost 2 bases, and 3 bases had no gene match. The CDR3 length is 17 residues. The CDR3 nucleotides are TGTGCCAGCAGCTTATGGACTAGCGGGAGGGGGCAAGAGACCCAGTACTTC. The encoded protein is CASSLWTSGRGQETQYF.

The rearrangement joins TRBV9 to TRBJ2-2, with 8 bases aligning to TRBD1. Germline values: CDR1 SGDLS, CDR2 YYNGEE. Losses at the gene ends were 5 bases for V and 7 bases for J; bases not matched to a gene: 10. This CDR3 comprises 15 residues. The CDR3 here is CASSGTGALVGELFF. The CDR3 DNA reads as TGTGCCAGCAGTGGGACAGGCGCCCTTGTCGGGGAGCTGTTTTTT.

This chain joins TRBV19 and TRBJ1-5; 7 nucleotides align to TRBD1. CDR3 length: 14 amino acids. Germline CDR1 LNHDA, CDR2 SQIVND (reference sequence). With V trimmed by 6 bases and J by 3 bases, 5 bases remained unmatched. As DNA, the CDR3 is TGTGCCAGTAGCCGCGGACAGGACAATCAGCCCCAGCATTTT. This sequence encodes CASSRGQDNQPQHF.

Only a few counts were recorded for this clone. The rearrangement uses TRBV7-9 and TRBJ1-1; tentatively, D is TRBD1 (6 bases). This CDR3 contains 14 residues. V was trimmed by 5 bases and J by 6 bases, leaving 16 bases between them. CDR1 is SEHNR, CDR2 FQNEAQ, per germline (reference sequence). The CDR3 spells CASSVLQGRAEAFF. The CDR3 DNA reads as TGTGCCAGCAGCGTGCTACAGGGTCGGGCTGAAGCTTTCTTT.

This clone was found a few times. This rearrangement joins TRBV6-6 to TRBJ2-4, with D possibly TRBD2 on 6 matching bases. CDR3 length: 12 amino acids. V was pared by 8 bases and J by 3 bases, with 8 bases between. Germline CDR1 MNHNY, CDR2 SVGAGI (reference sequence). CDR3 sequence reads: CASQEGKNIQYF. CDR3 bases: TGTGCCAGCCAGGAGGGCAAAAACATTCAGTACTTC.

This clone has a handful of counts. The chain employs TRBV27 and TRBJ2-5, with D possibly being TRBD2 (6 bases). The J call is doubtful: the DNA matches TRBJ2-7 better. Germline V CDR1 and CDR2: MNHEY, SMNVEV (reference sequence). This CDR3 region has 14 residues. CDR3 nucleotides: TGTGCCAGCAGTCACCCGGGACTGTCTTACGAGCAGTACTTC. It encodes CASSHPGLSYEQYF.

The sample holds a few counts of this clone. V usage is TRBV2 and J usage is TRBJ2-2; 8 positions match TRBD2. V lost 3 bases and J lost 5; bases outside the gene matches: 8. The CDR3 totals 16 residues. Germline V CDR1 and CDR2: SNHLY, FYNNEI. The CDR3 DNA sequence: TGTGCCAGCAGTGATGTTGGCGGGAGGATGACCGGGGAGCTGTTTTTT. Protein product: CASSDVGGRMTGELFF. The full variable domain, completed using reference TRBV2 and TRBJ2-2, is EPEVTQTPSHQVTQMGQEVILRCVPISNHLYFYWYRQILGQKVEFLVSFYNNEISEKSEIFDDQFSVERPDGSNFTLKIRSTKLEDSAMYFCASSDVGGRMTGELFFGEGSRLTVL.

Only one count was recorded for this clone. J is TRBJ2-1 and V is TRBV30, with 8 bases that match TRBD1. The V segment lost 5 bases and the J segment 8 bases; nucleotides outside the gene matches: 11. Germline loops: CDR1 GTSNPN, CDR2 SVGIG (reference sequence). There are 14 residues in the CDR3. The chain's CDR3 is CAWATGQAADEQFF. The CDR3 DNA follows: TGTGCCTGGGCCACGGGACAGGCGGCAGATGAGCAGTTCTTC.

This chain links TRBV6-6 with TRBJ1-6, with 7 nucleotides matching TRBD1. The CDR3 has 16 residues. The V segment lost 4 bases and the J segment 9 bases; nucleotides outside the gene matches: 12. Germline values: CDR1 MNHNY, CDR2 SVGAGI (reference sequence). Here the CDR3 DNA reads TGTGCCAGCAGTTCGAACCGGGACAGCGATTCTTCACCCCTCCACTTT. Its protein product is CASSSNRDSDSSPLHF.

This sequence joins TRBV12-5 and TRBJ2-1; D remains unclear. Germline CDR1 LGHNT, CDR2 FRNRAP. V lost 0 bases and J lost 6, with 9 bases in between. The CDR3 spans 14 residues. CDR3 protein: CASGLVAQANEQFF. CDR3 sequence (DNA): TGTGCTAGTGGTTTGGTAGCCCAGGCCAATGAGCAGTTCTTC.

The chain is built from TRBV4-1 and TRBJ2-1; TRBD1 matches at 10 bases. The CDR3 loop spans 14 amino acids. Germline V lookup: CDR1 MGHRA, CDR2 YSYEKL. Trimming removed 4 bases from V and 7 bases from J; junction bases left unmatched: 4. As DNA, the CDR3 is TGCGCCAGCAGCCGGGACAGGGGAAGGAATGAGCAGTTCTTC. Its protein product is CASSRDRGRNEQFF.

This sequence joins TRBV5-5 and TRBJ2-6; a possible D gene is TRBD2 (6 bases). The CDR3 is made up of 15 amino acids. CDR1 and CDR2 from the germline V gene are SGHKS and YYEKEE (reference sequence). The germline V and J ends were trimmed by 2 bases and 3 bases, with 9 bases remaining between them. The CDR3 reads CASSFPGDGANVLTF. CDR3 nucleotides: TGTGCCAGCAGCTTCCCGGGGGATGGGGCCAACGTCCTGACTTTC.

This sequence joins TRBV9 and TRBJ2-1; 8 bases fit TRBD2. Trimming cost V 0 bases and J 8 bases; bases outside gene matches: 10. The CDR3 runs to 16 residues. Germline CDR1 is SGDLS and CDR2 is YYNGEE. The CDR3 loop reads CASSVGGLVRQDEQFF. The DNA of the CDR3 is TGTGCCAGCAGCGTAGGGGGACTAGTCCGACAGGATGAGCAGTTCTTC.

The chain uses TRBV10-2 and TRBJ1-4, with 8 bases fitting TRBD1. The CDR3 sequence is 14 residues long. Looked up from germline, CDR1 is WSHSY and CDR2 is SAAADI. Germline trimming cut 6 bases from V and 8 bases from J; bases unmatched to any gene: 8. The CDR3 protein is CASRGTGYGEKLFF. Written as DNA, the CDR3 is TGCGCCAGCAGGGGGACAGGCTACGGCGAAAAACTGTTTTTT.

V and J are TRBV6-1 and TRBJ1-1; 7 nucleotides match TRBD1. Germline assignment: CDR1 MNHNS and CDR2 SASEGT. With 5 bases clipped from V and 4 bases from J, the junction kept 10 bases outside the gene matches. The CDR3 consists of 15 residues. The CDR3 bases are TGTGCCAGCAGTCAAGACAGGGCTGGAGGCACTGAAGCTTTCTTT. Its translation: CASSQDRAGGTEAFF.

The CDR3: CASSEEAGVINEQFF. For the CDR3, the DNA is TGTGCCAGCAGTGAAGAGGCGGGAGTGATAAATGAGCAGTTCTTC. The rearrangement links TRBV2 to TRBJ2-1; 7 bases fit TRBD2. The germline CDR1 and CDR2 sequences are SNHLY and FYNNEI. J lost 7 bases, V lost 1 base, and 7 bases had no gene match. The CDR3 is 15 residues long. Combining the CDR3 with reference TRBV2 and TRBJ2-1 gives the whole variable domain EPEVTQTPSHQVTQMGQEVILRCVPISNHLYFYWYRQILGQKVEFLVSFYNNEISEKSEIFDDQFSVERPDGSNFTLKIRSTKLEDSAMYFCASSEEAGVINEQFFGPGTRLTVL.

This clone is a singleton in its sample. This rearrangement joins TRBV6-5 to TRBJ1-3; D gene ambiguous. Trimming removed 0 bases at V and 3 bases at J, with 12 bases between. The CDR3 loop spans 16 amino acids. The germline gives CDR1 MNHEY, CDR2 SVGAGI. The CDR3 protein is CASSYSSGNLGNTIYF. CDR3 DNA: TGTGCCAGCAGTTACTCAAGCGGGAACCTTGGAAACACCATATATTTT.